The entry below describes one TCR beta chain. Its antigen is not known. TCRdb's table, derived via immunoSEQ multiplex PCR, lists solely in-frame clones and lacks some. The sample has some 30,000 clones, roughly 70% seen once. The data were obtained in a study of vaccination effects on CD4 cells after COVID-19. Study summary: Wells containing approximately 2 million PBMC each were cultured with 9 to 10 IU/ml IL-2 and 10 ug/ml peptides. General study results and limits: Researchers reported few convalescent patients and no early post-infection timepoints in the study. Healthy vaccinees had only 1 of 255 vaccine-induced clones cross-react with common cold coronaviruses.

CD4+ T cells were isolated after less than 13 days of culture. None of the vaccinated had previously contracted SARS-CoV-2, and their nucleocapsid antibodies tested negative. This CDR3 region has 11 residues. Trimming took off 6 bases at V and 3 bases at J, with 0 bases between the two ends. Germline values: CDR1 KGHSH, CDR2 LQKENI. The chain uses TRBV18 and TRBJ2-6; D is unresolved. Sequencing used CD4+ T cells from PBMCs cultured without peptide, obtained before COVID-19 vaccination. This TCR derives from a human donor who received a COVID-19 vaccine. The CDR3 sequence is CASSGANVLTF. CDR3 bases: TGTGCCAGCTCTGGGGCCAACGTCCTGACTTTC. The variable domain in full, with the rest retrieved from reference TRBV18 and TRBJ2-6, is NAGVMQNPRHLVRRRGQEARLRCSPMKGHSHVYWYRQLPEEGLKFMVYLQKENIIDESGMPKERFSAEFPKEGPSILRIQQVVRGDSAAYFCASSGANVLTFGAGSRLTVL.